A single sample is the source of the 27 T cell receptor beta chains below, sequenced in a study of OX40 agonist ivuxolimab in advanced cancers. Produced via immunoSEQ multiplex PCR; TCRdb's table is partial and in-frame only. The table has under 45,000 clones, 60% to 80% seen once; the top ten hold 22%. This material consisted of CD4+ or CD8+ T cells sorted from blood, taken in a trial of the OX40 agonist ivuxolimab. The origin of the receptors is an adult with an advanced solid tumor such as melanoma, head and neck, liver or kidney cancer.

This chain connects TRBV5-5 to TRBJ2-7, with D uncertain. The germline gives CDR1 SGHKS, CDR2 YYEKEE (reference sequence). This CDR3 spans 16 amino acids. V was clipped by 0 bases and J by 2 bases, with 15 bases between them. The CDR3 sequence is CASSLAGRVEAYEQYF. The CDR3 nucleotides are TGTGCCAGCAGCTTGGCTGGCAGAGTAGAAGCCTACGAGCAGTACTTC.

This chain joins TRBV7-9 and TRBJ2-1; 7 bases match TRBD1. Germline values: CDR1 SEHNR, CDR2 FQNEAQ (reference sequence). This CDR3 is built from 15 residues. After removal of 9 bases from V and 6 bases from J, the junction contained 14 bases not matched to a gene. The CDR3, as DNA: TGTGCCAGTGTGAGGGGGCAGGGCGTAGGCAATGAGCAGTTCTTC. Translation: CASVRGQGVGNEQFF.

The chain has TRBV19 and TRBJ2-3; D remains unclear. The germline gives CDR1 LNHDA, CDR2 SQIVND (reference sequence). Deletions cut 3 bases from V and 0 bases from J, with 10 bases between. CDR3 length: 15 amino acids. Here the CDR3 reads CASSMSPTSTDTQYF. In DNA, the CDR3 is TGTGCCAGTAGTATGAGCCCAACTAGCACAGATACGCAGTATTTT.

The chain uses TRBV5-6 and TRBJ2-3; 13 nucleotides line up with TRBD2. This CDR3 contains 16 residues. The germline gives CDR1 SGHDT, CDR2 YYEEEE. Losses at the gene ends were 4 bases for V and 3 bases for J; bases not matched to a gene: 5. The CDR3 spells CASSPGTSGITDTQYF. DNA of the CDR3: TGTGCCAGCAGCCCTGGGACTAGCGGGATAACAGATACGCAGTATTTT.

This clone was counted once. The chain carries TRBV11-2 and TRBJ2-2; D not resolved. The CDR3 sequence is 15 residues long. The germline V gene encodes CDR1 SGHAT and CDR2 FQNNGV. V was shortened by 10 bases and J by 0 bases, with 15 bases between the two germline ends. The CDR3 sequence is CATKKGAANTGELFF. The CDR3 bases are TGTGCCACCAAAAAGGGCGCAGCGAACACCGGGGAGCTGTTTTTT.

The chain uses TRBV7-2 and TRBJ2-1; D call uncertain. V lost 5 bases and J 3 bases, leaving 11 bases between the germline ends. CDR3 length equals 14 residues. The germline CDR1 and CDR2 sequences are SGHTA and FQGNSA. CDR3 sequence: CASSQTASYNEQFF. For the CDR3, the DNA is TGTGCCAGCAGCCAGACGGCTAGCTACAATGAGCAGTTCTTC. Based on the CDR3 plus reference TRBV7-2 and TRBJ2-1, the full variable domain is GAGVSQSPSNKVTEKGKDVELRCDPISGHTALYWYRQSLGQGLEFLIYFQGNSAPDKSGLPSDRFSAERTGGSVSTLTIQRTQQEDSAVYLCASSQTASYNEQFFGPGTRLTVL.

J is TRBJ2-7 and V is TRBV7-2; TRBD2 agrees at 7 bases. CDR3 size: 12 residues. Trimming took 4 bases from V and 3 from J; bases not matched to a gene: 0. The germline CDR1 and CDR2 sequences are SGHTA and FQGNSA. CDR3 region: CASSWGGYEQYF. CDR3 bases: TGTGCCAGCAGCTGGGGGGGCTACGAGCAGTACTTC.

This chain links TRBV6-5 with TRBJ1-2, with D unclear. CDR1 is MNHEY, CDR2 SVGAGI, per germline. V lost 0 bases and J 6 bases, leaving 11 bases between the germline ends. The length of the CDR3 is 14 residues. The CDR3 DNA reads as TGTGCCAGCAGTTACTCAGACACCCAGGATGGCTACACCTTC. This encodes CASSYSDTQDGYTF.

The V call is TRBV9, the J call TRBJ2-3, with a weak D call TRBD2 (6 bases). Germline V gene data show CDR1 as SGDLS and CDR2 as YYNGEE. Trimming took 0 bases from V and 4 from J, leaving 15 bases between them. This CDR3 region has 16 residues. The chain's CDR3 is CASSVARDLGADTQYF. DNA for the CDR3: TGTGCCAGCAGCGTAGCGCGGGACCTGGGGGCAGATACGCAGTATTTT.

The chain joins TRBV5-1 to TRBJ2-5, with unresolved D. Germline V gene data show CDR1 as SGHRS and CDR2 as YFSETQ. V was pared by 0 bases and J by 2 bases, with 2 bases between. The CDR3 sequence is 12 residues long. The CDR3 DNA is TGCGCCAGCAGCTTGGTTCAAGAGACCCAGTACTTC. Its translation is CASSLVQETQYF. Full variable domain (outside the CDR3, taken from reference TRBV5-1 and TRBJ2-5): KAGVTQTPRYLIKTRGQQVTLSCSPISGHRSVSWYQQTPGQGLQFLFEYFSETQRNKGNFPGRFSGRQFSNSRSEMNVSTLELGDSALYLCASSLVQETQYFGPGTRLLVL.

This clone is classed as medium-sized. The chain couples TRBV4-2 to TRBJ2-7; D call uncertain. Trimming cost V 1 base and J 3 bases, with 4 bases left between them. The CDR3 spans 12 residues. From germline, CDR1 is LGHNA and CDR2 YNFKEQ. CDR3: CASSQGFYEQYF. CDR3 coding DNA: TGTGCCAGCAGCCAAGGCTTCTACGAGCAGTACTTC.

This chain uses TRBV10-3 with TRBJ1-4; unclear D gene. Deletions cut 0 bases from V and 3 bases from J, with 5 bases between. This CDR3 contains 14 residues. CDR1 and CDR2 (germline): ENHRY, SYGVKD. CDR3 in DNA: TGTGCCATCAGTGAGTCCCAGGCTAATGAAAAACTGTTTTTT. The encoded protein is CAISESQANEKLFF.

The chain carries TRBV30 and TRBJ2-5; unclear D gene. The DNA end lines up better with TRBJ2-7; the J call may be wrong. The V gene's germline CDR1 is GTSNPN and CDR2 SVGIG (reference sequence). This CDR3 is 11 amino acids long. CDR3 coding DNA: TGTGCCTGGGGGCGGCTAAACGAGCAGTACTTC. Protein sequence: CAWGRLNEQYF.

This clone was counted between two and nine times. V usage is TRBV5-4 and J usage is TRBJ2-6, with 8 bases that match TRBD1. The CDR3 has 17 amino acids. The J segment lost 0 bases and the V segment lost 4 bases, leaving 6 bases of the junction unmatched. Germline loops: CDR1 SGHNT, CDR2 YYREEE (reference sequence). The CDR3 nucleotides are TGTGCCAGCAGCCTGGGACAGGATAACTCTGGGGCCAACGTCCTGACTTTC. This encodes CASSLGQDNSGANVLTF.

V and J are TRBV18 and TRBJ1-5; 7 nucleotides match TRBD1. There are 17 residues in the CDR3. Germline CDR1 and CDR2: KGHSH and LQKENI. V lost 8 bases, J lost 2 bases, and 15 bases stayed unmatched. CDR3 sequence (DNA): TGTGCCAGCCTTTATCATCCGGGACAGAGGGGCAATCAGCCCCAGCATTTT. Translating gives CASLYHPGQRGNQPQHF.

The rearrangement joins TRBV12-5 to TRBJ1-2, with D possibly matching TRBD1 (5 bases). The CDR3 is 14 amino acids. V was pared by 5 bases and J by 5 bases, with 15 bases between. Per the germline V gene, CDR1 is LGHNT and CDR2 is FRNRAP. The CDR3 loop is CASGLWQGGYGYTF. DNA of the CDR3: TGTGCTAGTGGTCTCTGGCAGGGTGGTTATGGCTACACCTTC.

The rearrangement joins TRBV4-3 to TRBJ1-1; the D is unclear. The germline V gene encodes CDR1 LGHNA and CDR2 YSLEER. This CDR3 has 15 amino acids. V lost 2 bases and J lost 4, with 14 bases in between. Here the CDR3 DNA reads TGCGCCAGCAGCCAAAAAGGACTGGGTAGCACTGAAGCTTTCTTT. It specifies CASSQKGLGSTEAFF.

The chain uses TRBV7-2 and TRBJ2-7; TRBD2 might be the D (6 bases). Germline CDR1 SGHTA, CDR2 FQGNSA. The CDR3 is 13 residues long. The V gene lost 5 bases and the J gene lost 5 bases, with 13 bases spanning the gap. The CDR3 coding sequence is TGTGCCAGCAGCCCCGGGACTTTCAACGAGCAGTACTTC. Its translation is CASSPGTFNEQYF. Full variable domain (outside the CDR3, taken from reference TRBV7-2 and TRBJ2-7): GAGVSQSPSNKVTEKGKDVELRCDPISGHTALYWYRQSLGQGLEFLIYFQGNSAPDKSGLPSDRFSAERTGGSVSTLTIQRTQQEDSAVYLCASSPGTFNEQYFGPGTRLTVT.

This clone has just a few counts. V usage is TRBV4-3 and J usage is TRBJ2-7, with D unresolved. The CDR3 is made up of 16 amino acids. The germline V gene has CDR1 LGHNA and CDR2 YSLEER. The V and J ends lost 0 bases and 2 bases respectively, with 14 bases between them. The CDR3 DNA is TGCGCCAGCAGCCAAGACTCGACTGACGCACCCTACGAGCAGTACTTC. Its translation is CASSQDSTDAPYEQYF.

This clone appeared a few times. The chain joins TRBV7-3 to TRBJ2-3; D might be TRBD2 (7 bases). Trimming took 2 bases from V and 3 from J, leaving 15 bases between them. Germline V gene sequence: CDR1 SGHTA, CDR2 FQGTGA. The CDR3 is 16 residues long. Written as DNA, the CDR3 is TGTGCCAGCAGCTTAGAGTTTGGGGGGGCGACAGATACGCAGTATTTT. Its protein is CASSLEFGGATDTQYF.

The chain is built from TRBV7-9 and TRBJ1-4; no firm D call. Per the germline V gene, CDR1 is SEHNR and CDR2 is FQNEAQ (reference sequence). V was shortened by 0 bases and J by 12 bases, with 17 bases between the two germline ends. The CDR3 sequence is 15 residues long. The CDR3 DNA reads TGTGCCAGCAGCTTAGCGGACGGGTCCTCGGTAGAACTGTTTTTT. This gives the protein CASSLADGSSVELFF.

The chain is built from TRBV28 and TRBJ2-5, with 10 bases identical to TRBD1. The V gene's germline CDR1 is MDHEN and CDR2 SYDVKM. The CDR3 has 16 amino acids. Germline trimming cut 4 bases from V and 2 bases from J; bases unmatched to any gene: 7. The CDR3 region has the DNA TGTGCCAGCAGTTCCACCGGGACAGGGGTGCAAGAGACCCAGTACTTC. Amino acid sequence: CASSSTGTGVQETQYF.

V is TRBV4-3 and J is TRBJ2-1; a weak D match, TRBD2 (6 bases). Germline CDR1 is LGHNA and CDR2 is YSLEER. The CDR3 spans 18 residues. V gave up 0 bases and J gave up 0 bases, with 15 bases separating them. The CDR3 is CASSQDGGSQNSYNEQFF. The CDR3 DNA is TGCGCCAGCAGCCAAGATGGAGGGTCTCAAAACTCCTACAATGAGCAGTTCTTC.

The CDR3, as DNA: TGTGCCAGCAGCTTAGGCGGCAGGTACCCCTACAATGAGCAGTTCTTC. It encodes CASSLGGRYPYNEQFF. This chain links TRBV11-2 with TRBJ2-1, with no clear D. Per the germline V gene, CDR1 is SGHAT and CDR2 is FQNNGV. CDR3 length: 16 residues. Between the trimmed V and J ends, which lost 1 base and 2 bases, there was a span of 12 bases.

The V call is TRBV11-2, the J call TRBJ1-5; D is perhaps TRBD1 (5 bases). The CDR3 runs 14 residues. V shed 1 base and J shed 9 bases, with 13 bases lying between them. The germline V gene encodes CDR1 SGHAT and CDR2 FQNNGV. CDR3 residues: CASSLGDGVWPQHF. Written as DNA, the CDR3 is TGTGCCAGCAGCTTAGGGGACGGAGTTTGGCCCCAGCATTTT.

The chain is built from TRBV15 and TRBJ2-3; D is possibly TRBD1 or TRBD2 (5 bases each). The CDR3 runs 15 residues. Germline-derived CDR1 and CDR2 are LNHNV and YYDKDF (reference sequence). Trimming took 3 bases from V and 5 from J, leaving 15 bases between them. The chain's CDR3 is CATSRDPGGGDTQYF. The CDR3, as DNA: TGTGCCACCAGCAGGGACCCTGGGGGTGGAGATACGCAGTATTTT.

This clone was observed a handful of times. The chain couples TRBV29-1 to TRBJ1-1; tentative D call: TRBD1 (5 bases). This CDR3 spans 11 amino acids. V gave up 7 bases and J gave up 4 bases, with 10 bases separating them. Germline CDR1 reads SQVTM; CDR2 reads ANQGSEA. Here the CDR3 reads CSGAGSTEAFF. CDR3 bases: TGCAGCGGAGCAGGGAGCACTGAAGCTTTCTTT.